Below, 22 T cell receptor beta chains from the same sample are listed, as sequenced in a study of OX40 agonist ivuxolimab in advanced cancers. Repertoires were generated with immunoSEQ multiplex PCR, while TCRdb's copy carries only in-frame clones and drops some. The table has 15,000 to 20,000 clones, 75% to 95% seen once. The material was CD4+ or CD8+ T cells sorted from blood, obtained in a trial of the OX40 agonist ivuxolimab. The receptors originated from an adult with an advanced solid tumor such as melanoma, head and neck, liver or kidney cancer.

The chain is built from TRBV23-1 and TRBJ2-3; TRBD1 matches at 10 bases. TRBV23-1 is an open reading frame whose function is uncertain. The ends lost 0 bases at V and 4 bases at J; junction bases unmatched: 4. CDR3 length equals 16 residues. This CDR3 is CASSQSTGGASDTQYF. CDR3 coding DNA: TGCGCCAGCAGTCAATCGACAGGGGGCGCTTCAGATACGCAGTATTTT.

The chain uses TRBV7-9 and TRBJ2-5; 15 nucleotides agree with TRBD2. The CDR3 has 19 residues. Trimming at V came to 4 bases and at J to 6 bases, leaving 15 bases not matched to a gene. The germline V gene has CDR1 SEHNR and CDR2 FQNEAQ (reference sequence). The CDR3 region has the DNA TGTGCCAGCAGCTCAACTAAAACCGGACTAGCGGGAGGGCCACAGACCCAGTACTTC. As protein: CASSSTKTGLAGGPQTQYF.

The chain is built from TRBV15 and TRBJ2-2; D is ambiguous. Germline CDR1 reads LNHNV; CDR2 reads YYDKDF (reference sequence). This CDR3 spans 12 amino acids. The germline V and J ends were trimmed by 1 base and 5 bases, with 2 bases remaining between them. CDR3 DNA sequence: TGTGCCACCAGCAGAGGAACCGGGGAGCTGTTTTTT. Protein: CATSRGTGELFF.

V gene TRBV7-2 combines with J gene TRBJ2-7; D is unclear. V lost 2 bases and J 2 bases, leaving 13 bases between the germline ends. The CDR3 spans 15 residues. CDR1 is SGHTA and CDR2 is FQGNSA in the germline V gene. CDR3 DNA sequence: TGTGCCAGCAGCTTAAACTTCGGATCGGCCTACGAGCAGTACTTC. Protein product: CASSLNFGSAYEQYF.

The rearrangement links TRBV27 to TRBJ2-7; possible D gene TRBD1, 6 bases. Trimming cost V 5 bases and J 0 bases, with 8 bases left between them. Germline CDR1 reads MNHEY; CDR2 reads SMNVEV (reference sequence). The CDR3 has 13 residues. CDR3 DNA sequence: TGTGCCAGCAGTCAGGGGAGCTCCTACGAGCAGTACTTC. Translating it yields CASSQGSSYEQYF.

The chain recombines TRBV13 with TRBJ1-4; D unresolved. CDR1 and CDR2 from the germline V gene are PRHDT and FYEKMQ (reference sequence). The ends were cut back, 4 bases at V and 14 bases at J, with 20 bases in the middle. The CDR3 totals 14 residues. CDR3 DNA: TGTGCCAGCAGCTCGGGAGTCTCTCTGACCAAGCTGTTTTTT. Translation gives CASSSGVSLTKLFF.

This rearrangement joins TRBV6-5 to TRBJ2-7; no reliable D call. Germline V CDR1 and CDR2: MNHEY, SVGAGI. Trimming left V 2 bases short and J 3 bases short, with 11 bases between. The CDR3 extends over 14 amino acids. This CDR3 reads CASSYDGQYYEQYF. The CDR3 DNA sequence: TGTGCCAGCAGTTACGACGGGCAGTACTACGAGCAGTACTTC.

The chain joins TRBV4-3 to TRBJ2-5; possibly TRBD2 for D (7 bases). The J call is in doubt because the DNA end fits TRBJ2-7 better. Looked up from germline, CDR1 is LGHNA and CDR2 is YSLEER. The CDR3 totals 17 residues. CDR3 nucleotide sequence: TGCGCCAGCAGCCACGCCCCGGGGGCGGGAGCAGCCTACGAGCAGTACTTC. Translation: CASSHAPGAGAAYEQYF.

The chain joins TRBV5-1 to TRBJ2-1; TRBD1 agrees at 7 bases. CDR1 SGHRS and CDR2 YFSETQ come from the germline V gene. With V trimmed by 0 bases and J by 2 bases, 2 bases remained unmatched. This CDR3 has 15 amino acids. The CDR3 sequence is CASSLVGQTYNEQFF. CDR3 nucleotide sequence: TGCGCCAGCAGCTTGGTGGGACAGACCTACAATGAGCAGTTCTTC.

Here the CDR3 DNA reads TGTGCCAGCAGCTACCGGAGCTCTGGAAACACCATATATTTT. Its translation: CASSYRSSGNTIYF. The genes are TRBV7-9 and TRBJ1-3; D not certain. Germline CDR1 SEHNR, CDR2 FQNEAQ (reference sequence). Between the trimmed V and J ends, which lost 4 bases and 0 bases, there was a span of 7 bases. The CDR3 has 14 residues.

This rearrangement joins TRBV7-1 to TRBJ2-1; tentatively, D is TRBD2 (6 bases). TRBV7-1 is sorted into the ORF group, with uncertain function. The CDR3 runs 16 residues. Trimming removed 5 bases from V and 4 bases from J, with 18 bases in between. CDR3 in DNA: TGTGCCAGCAGCCCCTATAGCGGAGGGGTTTACAATGAGCAGTTCTTC. It encodes CASSPYSGGVYNEQFF.

J is TRBJ2-7 and V is TRBV11-2; D is undetermined. V was pared by 1 base and J by 2 bases, with 12 bases between. The length of the CDR3 is 15 residues. Germline values: CDR1 SGHAT, CDR2 FQNNGV. The CDR3 loop is CASSLVLGRPYEQYF. Written as DNA, the CDR3 is TGTGCCAGCAGCTTAGTTTTAGGGCGTCCCTACGAGCAGTACTTC.

This clone was observed a single time. The chain links TRBV7-6 to TRBJ1-4; 7 bases are a match to TRBD1. With 5 bases clipped from V and 8 bases from J, the junction kept 5 bases outside the gene matches. The CDR3 extends over 13 amino acids. Germline V lookup: CDR1 SGHVS, CDR2 FNYEAQ. In DNA form, the CDR3 reads TGTGCCAGCAGCCCGGGACAGAACGAAAAACTGTTTTTT. This translates into CASSPGQNEKLFF.

The rearrangement links TRBV5-1 to TRBJ2-2, with a weak D call TRBD2 (6 bases). The V gene's germline CDR1 is SGHRS and CDR2 YFSETQ. V was trimmed by 2 bases and J by 0 bases, leaving 8 bases between them. CDR3 length equals 15 residues. CDR3 sequence: CASSLTGANTGELFF. For the CDR3, the DNA is TGCGCCAGCAGCTTAACGGGGGCGAACACCGGGGAGCTGTTTTTT. Looking up the rest from reference TRBV5-1 and TRBJ2-2 gives the full variable domain: KAGVTQTPRYLIKTRGQQVTLSCSPISGHRSVSWYQQTPGQGLQFLFEYFSETQRNKGNFPGRFSGRQFSNSRSEMNVSTLELGDSALYLCASSLTGANTGELFFGEGSRLTVL.

The chain recombines TRBV7-9 with TRBJ2-1; weak D call: TRBD1 (6 bases). Trimming took 1 base from V and 8 from J, leaving 21 bases between them. Germline lookup yields CDR1 SEHNR and CDR2 FQNEAQ (reference sequence). The CDR3 contains 17 residues. The DNA for the CDR3 is TGTGCCAGCAGCTTAGTTACGTGGGACACGGGACGGCATGAGCAGTTCTTC. Translation gives CASSLVTWDTGRHEQFF. The complete variable domain, with remaining parts taken from reference TRBV7-9 and TRBJ2-1, reads DTGVSQNPRHKITKRGQNVTFRCDPISEHNRLYWYRQTLGQGPEFLTYFQNEAQLEKSRLLSDRFSAERPKGSFSTLEIQRTEQGDSAMYLCASSLVTWDTGRHEQFFGPGTRLTVL.

The V gene is TRBV13, the J gene TRBJ2-1, with D perhaps matching TRBD2 (6 bases). CDR3 size: 16 residues. Germline V gives CDR1 PRHDT, CDR2 FYEKMQ (reference sequence). V lost 1 base and J 5 bases, leaving 15 bases between the germline ends. The CDR3 DNA follows: TGTGCCAGCAGCTTAGCGAGCGGGCCCCCGCACAATGAGCAGTTCTTC. It is translated as CASSLASGPPHNEQFF.

The chain uses TRBV18 and TRBJ2-7, with TRBD1 identical over 8 bases. The CDR3 has 15 residues. V shed 2 bases and J 3 bases; nucleotides not matched to a gene: 6. The germline V gene has CDR1 KGHSH and CDR2 LQKENI. The CDR3 DNA sequence: TGTGCCAGCTCACCAACCGGGACAGGCGACTACGAGCAGTACTTC. Translation gives CASSPTGTGDYEQYF.

V and J are TRBV6-5 and TRBJ2-1; 7 bases line up with TRBD2. The CDR3 is 15 residues long. V gave up 6 bases and J gave up 12 bases; unmatched junction bases: 17. Germline values: CDR1 MNHEY, CDR2 SVGAGI. The CDR3 here is CASSSGLDPPHGQFF. In nucleotides, the CDR3 is TGTGCCAGCAGCTCCGGACTAGACCCCCCTCATGGGCAGTTCTTC.

V usage is TRBV11-2 and J usage is TRBJ2-7; D gene unclear. Germline assignment: CDR1 SGHAT and CDR2 FQNNGV. This CDR3 is 13 amino acids long. The V gene lost 3 bases and the J gene lost 6 bases, with 12 bases spanning the gap. This chain's CDR3 is CASSFEPAGEQYF. The CDR3 DNA reads as TGTGCCAGCAGCTTCGAACCTGCCGGCGAGCAGTACTTC.

This rearrangement joins TRBV9 to TRBJ1-3, with D uncertain. The CDR3 has 14 residues. Germline assignment: CDR1 SGDLS and CDR2 YYNGEE. V dropped 4 bases and J dropped 4 bases, with 12 bases sitting between them. In nucleotides, the CDR3 is TGTGCCAGCAGCCCCCAGGAGGGCGGAAACACCATATATTTT. Translated, it gives CASSPQEGGNTIYF.

V and J are TRBV4-3 and TRBJ2-2; 9 positions match TRBD2. The CDR3 covers 16 residues. V shed 0 bases, J shed 6 bases, and the junction held 5 bases outside the gene matches. CDR1 is LGHNA, CDR2 YSLEER, per germline. CDR3 nucleotides: TGCGCCAGCAGCCAAGATCGGCTAGCGGGGCCCGGGGAGCTGTTTTTT. It codes for CASSQDRLAGPGELFF.

The chain carries TRBV25-1 and TRBJ2-1; perhaps TRBD2 as D (6 bases). Deletions cut 7 bases from V and 0 bases from J, with 22 bases between. This CDR3 has 18 residues. Germline V gene data show CDR1 as MGHDK and CDR2 as SYGVNS. CDR3 sequence (DNA): TGTGCCAGCACCCGAACGCGGACTATTGCCGCCTCCTACAATGAGCAGTTCTTC. Translating it yields CASTRTRTIAASYNEQFF.